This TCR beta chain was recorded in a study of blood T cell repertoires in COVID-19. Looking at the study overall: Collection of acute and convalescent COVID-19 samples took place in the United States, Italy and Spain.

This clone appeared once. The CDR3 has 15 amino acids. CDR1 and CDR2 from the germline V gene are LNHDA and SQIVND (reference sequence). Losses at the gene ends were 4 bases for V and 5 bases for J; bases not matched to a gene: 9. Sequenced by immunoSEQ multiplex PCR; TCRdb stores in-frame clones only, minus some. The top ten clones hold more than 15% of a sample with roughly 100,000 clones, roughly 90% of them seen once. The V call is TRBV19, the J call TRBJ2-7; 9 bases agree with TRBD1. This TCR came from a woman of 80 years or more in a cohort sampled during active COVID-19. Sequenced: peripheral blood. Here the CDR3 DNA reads TGTGCCAGTAGTACGACAGGGGGATTTCTCCACGAGCAGTACTTC. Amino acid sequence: CASSTTGGFLHEQYF. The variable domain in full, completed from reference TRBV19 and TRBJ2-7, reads DGGITQSPKYLFRKEGQNVTLSCEQNLNHDAMYWYRQDPGQGLRLIYYSQIVNDFQKGDIAEGYSVSREKKESFPLTVTSAQKNPTAFYLCASSTTGGFLHEQYFGPGTRLTVT.